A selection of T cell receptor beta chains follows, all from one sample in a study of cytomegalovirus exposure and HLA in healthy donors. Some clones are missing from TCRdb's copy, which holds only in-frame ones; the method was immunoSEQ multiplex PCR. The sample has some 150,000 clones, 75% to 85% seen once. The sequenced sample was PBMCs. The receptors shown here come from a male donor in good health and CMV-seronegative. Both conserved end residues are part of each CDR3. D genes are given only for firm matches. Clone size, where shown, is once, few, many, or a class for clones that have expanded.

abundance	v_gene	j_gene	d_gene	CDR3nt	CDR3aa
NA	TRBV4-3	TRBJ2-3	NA	TGCGCCAGCAGCCAAGACGACAGGGATACGCAGTATTTT	CASSQDDRDTQYF
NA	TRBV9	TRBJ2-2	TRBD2	TGTGCCAGCAGCCATACGGGGGGCACCGGGGAGCTGTTTTTT	CASSHTGGTGELFF
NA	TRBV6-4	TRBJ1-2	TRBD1	TGTGCCAGCAGTCCCCTTCCGGGACAGGGGCCTGGCTACACCTTC	CASSPLPGQGPGYTF
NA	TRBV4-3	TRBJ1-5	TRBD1	TGCGCCAGCAGCCCCCGTGGGACAGAACAGCCCCAGCATTTT	CASSPRGTEQPQHF
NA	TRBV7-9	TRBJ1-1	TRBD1	TGTGCCAGCAGCTTAACGGACAGGGGAGTCGAAGCTTTCTTT	CASSLTDRGVEAFF
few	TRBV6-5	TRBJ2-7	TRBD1	TGTGCCAGCAGTTACCGGGACAGGGGAGGCGAGCAGTACTTC	CASSYRDRGGEQYF
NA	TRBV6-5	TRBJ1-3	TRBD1	TGTGCCAGCAGTCCGACAGGGAACGGAAACACCATATATTTT	CASSPTGNGNTIYF
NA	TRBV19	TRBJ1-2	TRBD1	TGTGCCAGTAGTCACTCAGGGGGCAACTATGGCTACACCTTC	CASSHSGGNYGYTF
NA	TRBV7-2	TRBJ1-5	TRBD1	TGTGCCAGCAGCCAAAGTAGGGACAGGGGACTCAATCAGCCCCAGCATTTT	CASSQSRDRGLNQPQHF
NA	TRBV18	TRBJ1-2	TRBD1	TGTGCCAGCTCACGACAGGGCAACTATGGCTACACCTTC	CASSRQGNYGYTF
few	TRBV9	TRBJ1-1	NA	TGTGCCAGCAGCGCGCAGTTTCAGGGTGAAGCTTTCTTT	CASSAQFQGEAFF
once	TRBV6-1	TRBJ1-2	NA	TGTGCCAGCAGTGTTGGGGCGATCTATGGCTACACCTTC	CASSVGAIYGYTF